The 5 T cell receptor beta chains listed next were all sequenced from one sample in a study of human T cells and chemical hapten exposure. Time point here: patch test 1, 2 weeks after DPC sensitization. As for treatment: therapeutic diphenylcyclopropenone sensitization with weekly scalp DPC. TCRdb fed the RACE reads into MiXCR, producing one record per CDR3 protein. The table has about 340,000 distinct CDR3 sequences, around 7% seen once; the top ten hold more than 7%. Source: whole blood, taken in connection with sensitization to the hapten diphenylcyclopropenone (DPC). These receptors were taken from a young woman with alopecia areata. Some clones in this sample may be carry-over from other donors' samples.

This clonotype was found many times. The rearrangement joins TRBV4-2 to TRBJ1-5; D unclear. The germline CDR1 and CDR2 sequences are LGHNA and YNFKEQ. V was pared by 2 bases and J by 6 bases, with 14 bases between. There are 15 residues in the CDR3. This CDR3 is CASSQSFAGSQPQHF. In DNA, the CDR3 is TGTGCCAGCAGCCAAAGTTTCGCGGGCTCTCAGCCCCAGCATTTT.

This clonotype was recorded many times. The V and J genes are TRBV29-1 and TRBJ1-2, with a weak D call TRBD1 (5 bases). V lost 4 bases to trimming and J lost 8 bases, with 14 bases between them. Germline-derived CDR1 and CDR2 are SQVTM and ANQGSEA. The CDR3 length is 12 residues. The DNA for the CDR3 is TGCAGCGTTGCGGAGGGGAGGGGAGGCTACACCTTC. It codes for CSVAEGRGGYTF.

This clonotype has ten or more counts. The chain links TRBV6-2 or TRBV6-3 to TRBJ1-1, with 7 nucleotides matching TRBD1. The CDR3 has 14 amino acids. Per the germline V gene, CDR1 is MNHEY and CDR2 is SVGEGT. The trim removed 5 bases at V and 5 bases at J, leaving 8 bases unmatched. The CDR3 DNA is TGTGCCAGCAGTCCCGGGACAGATGTTACTGAAGCTTTCTTT. This translates into CASSPGTDVTEAFF.

The table lists this clonotype with many counts. CDR3 protein: CASYIVGTGELFF. The CDR3 nucleotides read TGTGCCAGCTATATAGTTGGCACCGGGGAGCTGTTTTTT. The rearrangement uses TRBV13 and TRBJ2-2; no firm D call. Germline V gene sequence: CDR1 PRHDT, CDR2 FYEKMQ (reference sequence). V lost 8 bases to trimming and J lost 4 bases, with 11 bases between them. The CDR3 contains 13 residues.

The chain has TRBV20-1 and TRBJ2-3, with TRBD2 matching 8 bases. J gave up 5 bases and V 3 bases, and 19 bases lay outside the gene matches. CDR3 size: 18 residues. Germline V gene sequence: CDR1 DFQATT, CDR2 SNEGSKA (reference sequence). The CDR3 is CSASLWIAGKIGGDTQYF. The CDR3 DNA sequence: TGCAGTGCTAGCCTTTGGATAGCGGGAAAAATCGGAGGAGATACGCAGTATTTT.